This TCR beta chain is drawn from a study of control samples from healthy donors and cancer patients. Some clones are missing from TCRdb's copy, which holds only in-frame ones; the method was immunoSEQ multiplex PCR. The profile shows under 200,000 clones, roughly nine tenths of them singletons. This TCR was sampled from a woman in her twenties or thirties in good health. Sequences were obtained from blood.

This chain's CDR3 is CASSPRDRQETQYF. In DNA, the CDR3 is TGTGCCAGCAGCCCGCGGGACAGACAAGAGACCCAGTACTTC. V is TRBV7-2 and J is TRBJ2-5; D perhaps matches TRBD1 (7 bases). The V gene lost 5 bases and the J gene lost 2 bases, with 12 bases spanning the gap. CDR1 and CDR2 (germline): SGHTA, FQGNSA. This CDR3 comprises 14 residues.